These 10 T cell receptor beta chains came from one sample sequenced in a study of cytomegalovirus exposure and HLA in healthy donors. 60 Vbeta and 13 Jbeta primers were used in PCR. The repertoire was sequenced with immunoSEQ multiplex PCR; TCRdb's copy has only in-frame clones and lacks some. Of 150,000 to 200,000 clones in the sample, roughly 79% were seen once. Material: PBMCs. These TCRs come from a man younger than 45 in good health and CMV-seronegative.

V usage is TRBV6-5 and J usage is TRBJ2-5, with 8 bases aligning to TRBD1. Trimming at V came to 2 bases and at J to 0 bases, leaving 5 bases not matched to a gene. The germline V gene encodes CDR1 MNHEY and CDR2 SVGAGI. The CDR3 has 16 residues. In DNA form, the CDR3 reads TGTGCCAGCAGTTACGGGACAGGCGCGTACCAAGAGACCCAGTACTTC. It codes for CASSYGTGAYQETQYF.

The chain joins TRBV11-2 to TRBJ2-5, with 10 nucleotides matching TRBD1. The DNA end is more similar to TRBJ2-7, so the J call may be wrong. This CDR3 comprises 17 residues. Germline V gives CDR1 SGHAT, CDR2 FQNNGV. CDR3 residues: CASSLDLPRTGGYEQYF. In nucleotides, the CDR3 is TGTGCCAGCAGCTTAGATCTCCCCAGGACAGGGGGCTACGAGCAGTACTTC.

The chain combines TRBV27 with TRBJ2-3; 8 bases match TRBD2. The CDR3 covers 14 residues. Germline assignment: CDR1 MNHEY and CDR2 SMNVEV (reference sequence). The J segment lost 8 bases and the V segment lost 6 bases, leaving 10 bases of the junction unmatched. Written as DNA, the CDR3 is TGTGCCAGCAGATGGGCGGGGGGTAGTGGTACGCAGTATTTT. This gives the protein CASRWAGGSGTQYF.

The CDR3 nucleotides are TGTGCCAGTAGTATAGGCCCGAGTCAGGGCTATGGCTACACCTTC. Encoded protein: CASSIGPSQGYGYTF. The rearrangement joins TRBV19 to TRBJ1-2, with D maybe TRBD1 (5 bases). The CDR3 spans 15 residues. V lost 1 base to trimming and J lost 4 bases, with 13 bases between them. Germline V lookup: CDR1 LNHDA, CDR2 SQIVND (reference sequence).

The chain recombines TRBV4-2 with TRBJ2-1; 11 bases fit TRBD2. V gave up 4 bases and J gave up 6 bases; unmatched junction bases: 8. The CDR3 runs 16 residues. Germline V lookup: CDR1 LGHNA, CDR2 YNFKEQ. CDR3 sequence: CASSLRLAGRLNEQFF. As DNA, the CDR3 is TGTGCCAGCAGCCTAAGACTAGCGGGGCGGCTCAATGAGCAGTTCTTC.

This chain uses TRBV6-6 with TRBJ2-5; 9 positions agree with TRBD1. V dropped 5 bases and J dropped 5; count of bases not matched to a gene: 6. Germline lookup yields CDR1 MNHNY and CDR2 SVGAGI (reference sequence). The CDR3 spans 14 residues. CDR3 coding DNA: TGTGCCAGCAGTAAACAGGGGGCTACGGAGACCCAGTACTTC. Its translation is CASSKQGATETQYF.

The rearrangement links TRBV9 to TRBJ1-5; possibly TRBD1 for D (6 bases). This CDR3 spans 15 amino acids. Looked up from germline, CDR1 is SGDLS and CDR2 is YYNGEE. The V gene lost 0 bases and the J gene lost 5 bases, with 12 bases spanning the gap. The CDR3 protein is CASSVGDRPHQPQHF. CDR3 DNA: TGTGCCAGCAGCGTAGGTGACAGGCCCCATCAGCCCCAGCATTTT. Looking up the rest from reference TRBV9 and TRBJ1-5 gives the full variable domain: DSGVTQTPKHLITATGQRVTLRCSPRSGDLSVYWYQQSLDQGLQFLIQYYNGEERAKGNILERFSAQQFPDLHSELNLSSLELGDSALYFCASSVGDRPHQPQHFGDGTRLSIL.

DNA for the CDR3: TGTGCCAGCAGCCAAGCTGGACAGGGCACAGATACGCAGTATTTT. It yields the protein CASSQAGQGTDTQYF. This chain connects TRBV4-2 to TRBJ2-3; 7 bases map to TRBD1. Germline CDR1 LGHNA, CDR2 YNFKEQ. V trimming: 1 base; J trimming: 1 base; junction bases outside the gene matches: 2. This CDR3 is built from 15 residues.

This chain uses TRBV29-1 with TRBJ2-1; 8 nucleotides match TRBD2. The CDR3 loop spans 14 amino acids. Germline V gene lookup returns CDR1 SQVTM and CDR2 ANQGSEA. V was clipped by 7 bases and J by 5 bases; unmatched bases: 10. CDR3 nucleotides: TGCAGCGCAGCCGGGACTAGTCTCCACAATGAGCAGTTCTTC. This encodes CSAAGTSLHNEQFF.

The chain employs TRBV7-3 and TRBJ2-6, with D uncertain. This CDR3 has 13 residues. Germline values: CDR1 SGHTA, CDR2 FQGTGA. With 2 bases removed from V and 3 bases from J, the gap between germline ends came to 2 bases. The CDR3 here is CASSLRGANVLTF. The CDR3 DNA follows: TGTGCCAGCAGCTTACGTGGGGCCAACGTCCTGACTTTC.